This T cell receptor (beta chain) is drawn from a study of blood T cell repertoires in COVID-19. About the research overall: Whether acute or convalescent, the COVID-19 samples came from the United States, Italy and Spain. Nucleic acid was either cDNA or gDNA, and it came from T cells, B-cell-depleted T cells, or PBMCs.

The CDR3 contains 17 residues. Germline loops: CDR1 SEHNR, CDR2 FQNEAQ (reference sequence). J gave up 2 bases and V 0 bases, and 5 bases lay outside the gene matches. In the authors' methods: The authors estimated nucleated cell counts from reference gene primer amplification. Some clones are missing from TCRdb's copy, which holds only in-frame ones; the method was immunoSEQ multiplex PCR. That table gives V, J and clone size, and the DNA gave D and trimming. The sample carries 90,000 to 150,000 clones, over 75% recorded once. The J gene is TRBJ2-5, the V gene TRBV7-9; 11 positions agree with TRBD2. This clonotype was obtained from a man aged 80 or over with acute or convalescent COVID-19. Sequencing was performed on peripheral blood. The CDR3 DNA follows: TGTGCCAGCAGCTTAGCGGTCGTAGCGGGAGGGCAAGAGACCCAGTACTTC. This encodes CASSLAVVAGGQETQYF.